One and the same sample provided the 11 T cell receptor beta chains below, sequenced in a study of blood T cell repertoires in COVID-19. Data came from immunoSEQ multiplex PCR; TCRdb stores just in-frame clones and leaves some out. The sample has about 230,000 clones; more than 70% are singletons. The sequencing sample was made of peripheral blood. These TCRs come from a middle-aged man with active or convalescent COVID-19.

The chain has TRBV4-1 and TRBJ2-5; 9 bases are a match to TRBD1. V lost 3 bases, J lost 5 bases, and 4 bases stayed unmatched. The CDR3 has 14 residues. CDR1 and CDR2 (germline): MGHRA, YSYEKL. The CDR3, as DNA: TGCGCCAGCAGCCAGGACAGGGGTATTGAGACCCAGTACTTC. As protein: CASSQDRGIETQYF.

The CDR3 DNA reads TGTGCCAGCAGCTTAGGGACAGGAGATAATGAAAAACTGTTTTTT. It translates to CASSLGTGDNEKLFF. The chain combines TRBV7-6 with TRBJ1-4; 7 positions match TRBD1. The CDR3 extends over 15 amino acids. Germline V gene sequence: CDR1 SGHVS, CDR2 FNYEAQ. With 1 base clipped from V and 4 bases from J, the junction kept 3 bases outside the gene matches. Filled out from reference TRBV7-6 and TRBJ1-4, the complete variable domain reads GAGVSQSPRYKVTKRGQDVALRCDPISGHVSLYWYRQALGQGPEFLTYFNYEAQQDKSGLPNDRFSAERPEGSISTLTIQRTEQRDSAMYRCASSLGTGDNEKLFFGSGTQLSVL.

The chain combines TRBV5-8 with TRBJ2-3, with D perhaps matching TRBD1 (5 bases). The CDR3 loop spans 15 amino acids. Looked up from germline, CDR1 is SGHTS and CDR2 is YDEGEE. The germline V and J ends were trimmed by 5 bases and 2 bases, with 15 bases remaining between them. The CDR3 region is CASRRRQTLTDTQYF. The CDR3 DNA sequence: TGTGCCAGCAGGCGGAGACAGACCCTCACAGATACGCAGTATTTT. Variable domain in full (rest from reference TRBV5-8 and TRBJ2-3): EAGVTQSPTHLIKTRGQQATLRCSPISGHTSVYWYQQALGLGLQFLLWYDEGEERNRGNFPPRFSGRQFPNYSSELNVNALELEDSALYLCASRRRQTLTDTQYFGPGTRLTVL.

CDR3 sequence: CAIQNERASYNEQFF. CDR3 nucleotides: TGTGCCATCCAGAATGAGAGGGCCTCCTACAATGAGCAGTTCTTC. The chain carries TRBV10-3 and TRBJ2-1, with a weak D call TRBD2 (5 bases). V lost 8 bases, J lost 0 bases, and 14 bases lay in between. CDR1 and CDR2 from the germline V gene are ENHRY and SYGVKD. The CDR3 sequence is 15 residues long.

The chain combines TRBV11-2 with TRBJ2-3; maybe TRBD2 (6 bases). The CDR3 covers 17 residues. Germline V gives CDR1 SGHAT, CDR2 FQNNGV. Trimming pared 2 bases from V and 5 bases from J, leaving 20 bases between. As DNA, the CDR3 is TGTGCCAGCAGCTTACTAACCGGGACTCCTGTATTAGATACGCAGTATTTT. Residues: CASSLLTGTPVLDTQYF.

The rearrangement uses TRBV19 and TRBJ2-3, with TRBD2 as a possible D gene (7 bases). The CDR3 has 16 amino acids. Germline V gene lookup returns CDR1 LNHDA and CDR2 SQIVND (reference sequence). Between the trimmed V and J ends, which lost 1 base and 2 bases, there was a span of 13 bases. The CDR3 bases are TGTGCCAGTAGTATAGCGGGGGGCCGTATCACAGATACGCAGTATTTT. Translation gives CASSIAGGRITDTQYF.

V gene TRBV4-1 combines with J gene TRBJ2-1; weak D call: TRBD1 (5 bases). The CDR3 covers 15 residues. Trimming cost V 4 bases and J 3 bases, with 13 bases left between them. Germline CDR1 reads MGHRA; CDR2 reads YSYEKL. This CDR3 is CASSPGRVGYNEQFF. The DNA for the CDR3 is TGCGCCAGCAGCCCAGGCAGGGTCGGCTACAATGAGCAGTTCTTC.

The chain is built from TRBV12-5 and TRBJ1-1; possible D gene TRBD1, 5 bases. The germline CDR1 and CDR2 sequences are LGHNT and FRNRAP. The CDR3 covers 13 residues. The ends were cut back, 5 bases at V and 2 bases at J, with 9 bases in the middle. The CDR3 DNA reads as TGTGCTAGTGGTCAACAGGTAAACACTGAAGCTTTCTTT. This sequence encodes CASGQQVNTEAFF.

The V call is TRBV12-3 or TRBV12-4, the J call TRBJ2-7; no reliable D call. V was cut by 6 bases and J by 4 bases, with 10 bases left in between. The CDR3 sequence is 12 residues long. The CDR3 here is CASSLTRYEQYF. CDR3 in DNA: TGTGCCAGCAGCTTGACTCGTTACGAGCAGTACTTC.

CDR3: CASSSPASDGTDTQYF. The CDR3 DNA sequence: TGTGCCAGCAGTTCCCCAGCTAGCGACGGTACAGATACGCAGTATTTT. V usage is TRBV27 and J usage is TRBJ2-3; possibly TRBD2 for D (6 bases). The ends were cut back, 4 bases at V and 3 bases at J, with 17 bases in the middle. Germline CDR1 MNHEY, CDR2 SMNVEV (reference sequence). The CDR3 sequence is 16 residues long.

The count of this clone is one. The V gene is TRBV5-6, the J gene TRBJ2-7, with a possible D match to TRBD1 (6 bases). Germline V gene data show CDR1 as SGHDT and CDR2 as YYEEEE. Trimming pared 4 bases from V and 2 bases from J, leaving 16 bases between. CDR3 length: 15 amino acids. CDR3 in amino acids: CASSPRGTGTYEQYF. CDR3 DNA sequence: TGTGCCAGCAGCCCCCGCGGCACAGGGACCTACGAGCAGTACTTC.